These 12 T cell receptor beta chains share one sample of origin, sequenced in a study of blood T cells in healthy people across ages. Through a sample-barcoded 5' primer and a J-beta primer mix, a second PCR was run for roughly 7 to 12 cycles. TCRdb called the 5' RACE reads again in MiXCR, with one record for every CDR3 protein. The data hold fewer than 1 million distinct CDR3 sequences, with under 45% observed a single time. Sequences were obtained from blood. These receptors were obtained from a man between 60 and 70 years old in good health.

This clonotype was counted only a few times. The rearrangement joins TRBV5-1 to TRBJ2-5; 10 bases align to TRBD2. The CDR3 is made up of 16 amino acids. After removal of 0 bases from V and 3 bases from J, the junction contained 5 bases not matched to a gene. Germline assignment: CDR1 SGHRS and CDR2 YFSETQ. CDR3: CASSLEASGGEETQYF. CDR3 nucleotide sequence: TGCGCCAGCAGCTTGGAGGCTAGCGGGGGCGAAGAGACCCAGTACTTC.

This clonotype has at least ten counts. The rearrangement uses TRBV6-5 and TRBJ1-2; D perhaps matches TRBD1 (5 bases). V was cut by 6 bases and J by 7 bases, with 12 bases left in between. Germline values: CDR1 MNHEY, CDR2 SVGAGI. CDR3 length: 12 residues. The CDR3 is CASSQGSGGYTF. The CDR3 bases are TGTGCCAGCAGCCAGGGCTCGGGTGGCTACACCTTC.

The CDR3 protein is CASSHRTGAISGANVLTF. CDR3 in DNA: TGTGCCAGCAGCCACCGGACAGGGGCGATCTCTGGGGCCAACGTCCTGACTTTC. The rearrangement joins TRBV9 to TRBJ2-6; 9 nucleotides line up with TRBD1. V lost 4 bases, J lost 0 bases, and 8 bases stayed unmatched. The CDR3 length is 18 residues. Per the germline V gene, CDR1 is SGDLS and CDR2 is YYNGEE.

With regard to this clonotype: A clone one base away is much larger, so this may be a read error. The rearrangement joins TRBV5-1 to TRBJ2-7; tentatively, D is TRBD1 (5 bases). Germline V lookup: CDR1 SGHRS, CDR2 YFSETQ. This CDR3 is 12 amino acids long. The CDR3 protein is CVSSLAGSEQYF. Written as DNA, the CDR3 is TGCGTCAGCAGCTTGGCAGGGTCCGAGCAGTACTTC.

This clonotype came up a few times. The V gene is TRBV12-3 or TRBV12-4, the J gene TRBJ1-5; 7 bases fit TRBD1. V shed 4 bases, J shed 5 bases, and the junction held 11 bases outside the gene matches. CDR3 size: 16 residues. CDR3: CASSSYPTGLDQPQHF. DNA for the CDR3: TGTGCCAGCAGTTCCTACCCGACAGGGCTGGATCAGCCCCAGCATTTT.

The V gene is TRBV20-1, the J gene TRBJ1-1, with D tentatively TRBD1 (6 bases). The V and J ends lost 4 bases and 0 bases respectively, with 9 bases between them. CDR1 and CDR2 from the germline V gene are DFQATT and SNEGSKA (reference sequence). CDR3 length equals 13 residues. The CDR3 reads CSANDRMNTEAFF. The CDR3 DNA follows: TGCAGTGCTAACGACAGGATGAACACTGAAGCTTTCTTT.

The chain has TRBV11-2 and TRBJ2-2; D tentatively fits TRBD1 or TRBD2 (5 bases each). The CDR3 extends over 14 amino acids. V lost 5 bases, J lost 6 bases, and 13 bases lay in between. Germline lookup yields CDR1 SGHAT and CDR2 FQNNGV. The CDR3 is CASSPSRDPGELFF. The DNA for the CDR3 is TGTGCCAGCAGCCCGAGCCGGGACCCCGGGGAGCTGTTTTTT.

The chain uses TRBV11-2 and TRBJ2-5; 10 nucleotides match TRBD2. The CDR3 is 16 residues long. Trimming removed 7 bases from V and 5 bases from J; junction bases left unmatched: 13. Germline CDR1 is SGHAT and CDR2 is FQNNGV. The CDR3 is CASTENASGGLETQYF. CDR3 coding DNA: TGTGCCAGCACCGAAAACGCTAGCGGGGGCTTGGAGACCCAGTACTTC. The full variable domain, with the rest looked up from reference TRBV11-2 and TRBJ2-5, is EAGVAQSPRYKIIEKRQSVAFWCNPISGHATLYWYQQILGQGPKLLIQFQNNGVVDDSQLPKDRFSAERLKGVDSTLKIQPAKLEDSAVYLCASTENASGGLETQYFGPGTRLLVL.

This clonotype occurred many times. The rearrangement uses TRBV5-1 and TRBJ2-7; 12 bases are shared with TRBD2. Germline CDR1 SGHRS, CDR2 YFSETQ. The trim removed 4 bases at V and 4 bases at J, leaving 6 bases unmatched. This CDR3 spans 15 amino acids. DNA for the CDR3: TGCGCCAGCAGCCTACGGACTAGCGGGGTTTACGAGCAGTACTTC. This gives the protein CASSLRTSGVYEQYF. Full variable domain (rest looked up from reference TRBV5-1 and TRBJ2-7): KAGVTQTPRYLIKTRGQQVTLSCSPISGHRSVSWYQQTPGQGLQFLFEYFSETQRNKGNFPGRFSGRQFSNSRSEMNVSTLELGDSALYLCASSLRTSGVYEQYFGPGTRLTVT.

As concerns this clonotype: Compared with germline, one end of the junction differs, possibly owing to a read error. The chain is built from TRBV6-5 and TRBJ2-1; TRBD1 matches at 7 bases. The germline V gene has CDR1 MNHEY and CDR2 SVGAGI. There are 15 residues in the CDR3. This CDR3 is CAISRQGNSYNEQFF. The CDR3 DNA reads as TGTGCCATCAGTAGACAGGGCAACTCCTACAATGAGCAGTTCTTC.

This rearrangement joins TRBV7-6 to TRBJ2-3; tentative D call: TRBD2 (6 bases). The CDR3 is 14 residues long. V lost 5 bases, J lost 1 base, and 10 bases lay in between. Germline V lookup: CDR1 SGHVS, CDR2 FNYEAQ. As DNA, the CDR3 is TGTGCCAGCAGCCGGGACTCCCGCACAGATACGCAGTATTTT. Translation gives CASSRDSRTDTQYF.

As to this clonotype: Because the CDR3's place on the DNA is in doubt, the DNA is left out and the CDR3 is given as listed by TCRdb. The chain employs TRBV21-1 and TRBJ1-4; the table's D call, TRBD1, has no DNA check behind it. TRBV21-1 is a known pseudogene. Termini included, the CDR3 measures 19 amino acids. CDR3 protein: CASSKVAGGSLKTNEKLFF.